Each of the 11 T cell receptor beta chains below was sequenced from the same sample in a study of blood T cell repertoires in COVID-19. Produced via immunoSEQ multiplex PCR; TCRdb's table is partial and in-frame only. The sample shows 90,000 to 100,000 clones, about 89% of them seen only once. The sequenced sample consisted of peripheral blood. All receptors come from a middle-aged man with acute or convalescent COVID-19.

This chain connects TRBV7-8 to TRBJ2-2; D perhaps matches TRBD1 (6 bases). Germline V gene sequence: CDR1 SGHVS, CDR2 FQNEAQ. CDR3 size: 16 residues. V was trimmed by 2 bases and J by 3 bases, leaving 13 bases between them. In DNA, the CDR3 is TGTGCCAGCAGCTTATCGACAGGTTGGGACACCGGGGAGCTGTTTTTT. This encodes CASSLSTGWDTGELFF.

The chain couples TRBV13 to TRBJ2-3; 8 bases agree with TRBD2. This CDR3 spans 14 amino acids. V trimming: 3 bases; J trimming: 11 bases; junction bases outside the gene matches: 10. Germline V lookup: CDR1 PRHDT, CDR2 FYEKMQ (reference sequence). CDR3: CASSLDTSGTGQYF. DNA for the CDR3: TGTGCCAGCAGCTTGGATACTAGCGGCACTGGGCAGTATTTT.

The V and J genes are TRBV6-5 and TRBJ1-5; 10 bases align to TRBD1. Germline loops: CDR1 MNHEY, CDR2 SVGAGI. The V and J ends lost 8 bases and 6 bases, in that order; junction bases with no gene match: 10. The CDR3 totals 15 residues. The CDR3 bases are TGTGCCAGCGGATCGGACAGGGGGTTTGGTCAGCCCCAGCATTTT. Encoded protein: CASGSDRGFGQPQHF.

The J gene is TRBJ2-5, the V gene TRBV5-1, with D hard to call. Germline-derived CDR1 and CDR2 are SGHRS and YFSETQ. The CDR3 is 15 amino acids. Trimming shortened V by 0 bases and J by 2 bases, and 11 bases separated the two germline ends. The CDR3, as DNA: TGCGCCAGCAGCTTGGTGTCTCTCGAGCAAGAGACCCAGTACTTC. This translates into CASSLVSLEQETQYF. Together with reference TRBV5-1 and TRBJ2-5, the CDR3 gives the full variable domain: KAGVTQTPRYLIKTRGQQVTLSCSPISGHRSVSWYQQTPGQGLQFLFEYFSETQRNKGNFPGRFSGRQFSNSRSEMNVSTLELGDSALYLCASSLVSLEQETQYFGPGTRLLVL.

The chain recombines TRBV9 with TRBJ1-1, with a tentative D call TRBD1 (6 bases). Trimming stripped 4 bases from V and 8 bases from J, with 18 bases between. The CDR3 runs 14 residues. Germline lookup yields CDR1 SGDLS and CDR2 YYNGEE. The CDR3 sequence is CASSLFTTGNEAFF. CDR3 bases: TGTGCCAGCAGCCTCTTCACCACAGGGAACGAAGCTTTCTTT.

This chain connects TRBV7-9 to TRBJ1-2; D is ambiguous. Germline loops: CDR1 SEHNR, CDR2 FQNEAQ (reference sequence). Trimming removed 1 base from V and 7 bases from J, with 10 bases in between. This CDR3 comprises 13 residues. The CDR3 region is CASSLGGPPGYTF. In DNA form, the CDR3 reads TGTGCCAGCAGCTTAGGAGGGCCCCCTGGCTACACCTTC.

Here the CDR3 DNA reads TGTGCCAGCAGGCCGACAGTTAATGAAAAACTGTTTTTT. Encoded protein: CASRPTVNEKLFF. This chain links TRBV27 with TRBJ1-4; D possibly corresponds to TRBD1 (5 bases). CDR1 MNHEY and CDR2 SMNVEV come from the germline V gene (reference sequence). The V end was cut by 6 bases, the J end by 4 bases, with 9 bases between. CDR3 length equals 13 residues.

This clone was seen only a few times. The V and J genes are TRBV30 and TRBJ1-6, with 7 bases lining up with TRBD1. Trimming took 8 bases from V and 4 from J; bases not matched to a gene: 5. The CDR3 contains 13 residues. From germline, CDR1 is GTSNPN and CDR2 SVGIG (reference sequence). Here the CDR3 reads CAGRGEYNSPLHF. Written as DNA, the CDR3 is TGTGCCGGCAGGGGGGAATATAATTCACCCCTCCACTTT.

The CDR3 region is CASSLLGQEGSPLHF. The CDR3, as DNA: TGTGCCAGCAGCCTTTTGGGACAGGAAGGTTCACCCCTCCACTTT. V is TRBV3-1 (or the pseudogene TRBV3-2) and J is TRBJ1-6; 8 bases map to TRBD1. After removal of 4 bases from V and 9 bases from J, the junction contained 8 bases not matched to a gene. Germline V gene sequence: CDR1 LGHDT, CDR2 YNNKEL (reference sequence). The CDR3 length is 15 residues.

The chain carries TRBV6-5 and TRBJ2-2; no reliable D call. The germline CDR1 and CDR2 sequences are MNHEY and SVGAGI. This CDR3 is built from 14 residues. V was trimmed by 5 bases and J by 2 bases, leaving 9 bases between them. The CDR3 nucleotides read TGTGCCAGCAGTATGCGAGTTAACACCGGGGAGCTGTTTTTT. Amino acid sequence: CASSMRVNTGELFF.

The gene calls are TRBV5-4 and TRBJ2-7; TRBD1 aligns across 8 bases. Germline CDR1 is SGHNT and CDR2 is YYREEE (reference sequence). The CDR3 spans 15 residues. With 1 base clipped from V and 4 bases from J, the junction kept 7 bases outside the gene matches. The CDR3 DNA reads as TGTGCCAGCAGCTTGTCACGACAGGGGACGTACGAGCAGTACTTC. This sequence encodes CASSLSRQGTYEQYF.